Listed below are T cell receptor beta chains from one sample, sequenced in a study of T cell repertoires in cytomegalovirus infection. TCRdb re-derived calls from the reads in MiXCR, one entry per CDR3 protein. This sample has around 630,000 distinct CDR3 sequences; 20% to 25% occur once, and the top ten carry roughly 8%. The material sequenced was CD8+ T cells from PBMCs. These receptors came from a human donor in good health (CMV status not recorded). Some clones in this sample may be carry-over from other donors' samples. CDR3s include the opening cysteine and the closing phenylalanine or tryptophan. D genes are given only for firm matches. Clone size is given for some rows only: seen once, a few or many times, or a class if the clone is expanded.

>-|-|TRBJ1-2|TRBV6-6
CASSYSSSPGNYGYTF
TGTGCCAGCAGTTACTCGAGCTCCCCAGGGAACTATGGCTACACCTTC
>TRBD2|-|TRBJ2-1|TRBV15
CATTAGGDLVDEQFF
TGTGCCACCACTGCGGGGGGGGATCTGGTGGATGAGCAGTTCTTC
>TRBD2|few|TRBJ2-5|TRBV7-8
CASSWTSGDKIETQYF
TGTGCCAGCAGTTGGACTAGCGGGGACAAGATAGAGACCCAGTACTTC
>-|few|TRBJ1-1|TRBV6-5
CASSYEGLHYDTKKNTEAFF
TGTGCCAGCAGTTACGAGGGGCTGCATTATGATACAAAAAAGAACACTGAAGCTTTCTTT
>-|few|TRBJ2-7|TRBV29-1
CSVDGGAYEQYF
TGCAGCGTTGATGGGGGTGCCTACGAGCAGTACTTC
>TRBD1|many|TRBJ2-5|TRBV25-1
CASSRRDRGGETQYF
TGTGCCAGCAGTCGCCGAGACAGGGGAGGAGAGACCCAGTACTTC
>TRBD2|-|TRBJ2-5|TRBV7-9
CASSPVQGGQETQYF
TGTGCCAGCAGCCCTGTCCAGGGAGGGCAAGAGACCCAGTACTTC
>-|-|TRBJ2-3|TRBV10-3
CATLGGILTDTQYF
TGTGCCACCCTTGGAGGGATCTTGACAGATACGCAGTATTTT
>TRBD1|-|TRBJ1-1|TRBV5-1
CASSLRDRGHMNTEAFF
TGCGCCAGCAGCCTACGGGACAGGGGACACATGAACACTGAAGCTTTCTTT
>TRBD1|few|TRBJ1-1|TRBV27
CASNTGAGGGGTEAFF
TGTGCCAGCAATACAGGGGCAGGGGGCGGAGGAACTGAAGCTTTCTTT
>TRBD1|few|TRBJ2-3|TRBV28
CASITRTPGTAVKDTQYF
TGTGCCAGCATTACCAGAACCCCGGGGACAGCCGTCAAAGATACGCAGTATTTT
>-|many|TRBJ1-2|TRBV7-9
CASSSTEVYWGYTF
TGTGCCAGCAGCTCCACGGAGGTGTACTGGGGCTACACCTTC
>-|-|TRBJ2-2|TRBV7-6
CASSVHPPGASPNTGELFF
TGTGCCAGCAGCGTCCATCCCCCAGGGGCCTCACCGAACACCGGGGAGCTGTTTTTT
>TRBD2|-|TRBJ2-1|TRBV2
CASTSSGGAGEQFF
TGTGCCAGCACTTCTAGCGGGGGGGCAGGTGAGCAGTTCTTC
>-|many|TRBJ2-3|TRBV7-8
CASSSPQGIGDTQYF
TGTGCCAGCAGCTCCCCCCAGGGTATTGGAGATACGCAGTATTTT
>-|-|TRBJ2-3|TRBV7-9
CASSSISASTDTQYF
TGTGCCAGCAGCTCTATCTCGGCGAGCACAGATACGCAGTATTTT
>TRBD2|many|TRBJ2-1|TRBV7-9
CASSPSGGAFYNEQFF
TGTGCCAGCAGCCCTAGCGGGGGGGCCTTCTACAATGAGCAGTTCTTC
>-|-|TRBJ1-2|TRBV14
CASSQDRAGYYGYTF
TGTGCCAGCAGCCAAGACCGGGCAGGGTATTATGGCTACACCTTC
>-|many|TRBJ1-1|TRBV20-1
CSARARGGTEAFF
TGCAGTGCTAGAGCTCGTGGGGGGACTGAAGCTTTCTTT
>-|-|TRBJ2-1|TRBV4-1
CASSQRRGEYNEQFF
TGCGCCAGCAGCCAACGACGCGGGGAATACAATGAGCAGTTCTTC
>-|few|TRBJ1-2|TRBV7-9
CASSVEGTNRYGYTF
TGTGCCAGCAGCGTAGAGGGTACAAACCGCTATGGCTACACCTTC
>TRBD1|-|TRBJ2-6|TRBV10-3
CAIRDPGQGNTGANVLTF
TGTGCCATCAGGGATCCGGGACAGGGAAATACTGGGGCCAACGTCCTGACTTTC
>-|few|TRBJ2-1|TRBV6-2/TRBV6-3
CASARGPHNEQFF
TGTGCCAGCGCCCGGGGACCCCACAATGAGCAGTTCTTC
>-|few|TRBJ2-2|TRBV19
CASSIFSQYSYNTGELFF
TGTGCCAGTAGTATCTTTTCCCAGTACAGCTATAACACCGGGGAGCTGTTTTTT
>-|-|TRBJ1-5|TRBV19
CASRMEGKAQHF
TGTGCCAGTAGGATGGAGGGCAAAGCACAGCATTTT
>-|many|TRBJ1-1|TRBV15
CATSRDRTLNTEAFF
TGTGCCACCAGCAGAGATCGGACCCTGAACACTGAAGCTTTCTTT
>-|-|TRBJ2-1|TRBV6-2/TRBV6-3
CASRVVGGPYNVQFF
TGTGCCAGCAGGGTAGTGGGGGGACCCTACAATGTGCAGTTCTTC
>-|-|TRBJ2-5|TRBV7-9
CASSLALALETQYF
TGTGCCAGCAGCTTAGCGCTAGCGCTTGAGACCCAGTACTTC
>TRBD2|-|TRBJ2-5|TRBV5-1
CASKTRTSPLETQYF
TGCGCCAGCAAAACCAGGACTAGCCCTCTGGAGACCCAGTACTTC
>-|-|TRBJ1-2|TRBV5-6
CASSSTRGYTF
TGTGCCAGCAGCTCGACGCGCGGCTACACCTTC
>-|few|TRBJ2-3|TRBV11-2
CASSLEVDPDTQYF
TGTGCCAGCAGCTTAGAGGTCGATCCAGATACGCAGTATTTT
>-|many|TRBJ2-1|TRBV7-9
CASSLPLGNEQFF
TGTGCCAGCAGCTTACCTTTAGGGAATGAGCAGTTCTTC
>-|few|TRBJ1-1|TRBV5-1
CASSLEPTGITEAFF
TGCGCCAGCAGCTTGGAACCTACAGGAATCACTGAAGCTTTCTTT
>-|-|TRBJ2-1|TRBV29-1
CSVESARAYNEQFF
TGCAGCGTTGAGTCGGCTCGCGCCTACAATGAGCAGTTCTTC
>TRBD1|many|TRBJ1-6|TRBV28
CASSLDRGSPLHF
TGTGCCAGCAGTTTAGACAGGGGTTCACCCCTCCACTTT
>-|-|TRBJ2-2|TRBV24-1
CATSEMGSTGELFF
TGTGCCACCAGTGAAATGGGGAGCACCGGGGAGCTGTTTTTT
>-|-|TRBJ2-3|TRBV28
CASSLHAGSTDTQYF
TGTGCCAGCAGTTTACACGCGGGGTCCACAGATACGCAGTATTTT
>-|many|TRBJ1-3|TRBV28
CASSRRVSSGNTIYF
TGTGCCAGCAGTCGCAGGGTGTCCTCTGGAAACACCATATATTTT
>-|-|TRBJ1-2|TRBV19
CASSINGHSVLRGYTF
TGTGCCAGTAGTATAAACGGACACAGCGTTTTAAGAGGCTACACCTTC
>TRBD1|-|TRBJ2-7|TRBV20-1
CSARDGNRGQDEQYF
TGCAGTGCTAGAGATGGGAACAGGGGGCAAGACGAGCAGTACTTC
>-|few|TRBJ2-7|TRBV3-1
CASSQGPLGSSASYEQYF
TGTGCCAGCAGCCAAGGCCCCCTAGGATCTTCAGCCTCCTACGAGCAGTACTTC
>-|-|TRBJ2-3|TRBV7-6
CASSSRDWGLGTQYF
TGTGCCAGCAGCTCCCGGGACTGGGGTTTAGGTACGCAGTATTTT
>-|few|TRBJ1-4|TRBV20-1
CSARTIVGNEGSFEEKLFF
TGCAGTGCTAGAACTATAGTGGGCAACGAGGGGAGTTTTGAGGAAAAACTGTTTTTT
>TRBD2|-|TRBJ2-3|TRBV6-2/TRBV6-3
CASSLPWTRPTTDTQYF
TGTGCCAGCAGTCTACCCTGGACTAGACCCACCACAGATACGCAGTATTTT
>-|few|TRBJ2-3|TRBV4-1
CASSQWVGATDTQYF
TGCGCCAGCAGCCAATGGGTAGGGGCGACAGATACGCAGTATTTT
>-|-|TRBJ2-5|TRBV20-1
CSAAPRGGTGETQYF
TGCAGTGCTGCGCCCAGGGGAGGAACGGGAGAGACCCAGTACTTC
>TRBD1|few|TRBJ1-6|TRBV10-3
CAIRPGQTNSPLHF
TGTGCCATCAGACCGGGACAGACTAATTCACCCCTCCACTTT
>-|-|TRBJ2-2|TRBV5-4
CASSLDAPWGTGELFF
TGTGCCAGCAGCTTGGATGCACCCTGGGGCACCGGGGAGCTGTTTTTT
>-|-|TRBJ1-1|TRBV10-2
CASSGVGMNTEAFF
TGCGCCAGCAGTGGGGTGGGTATGAACACTGAAGCTTTCTTT
>-|many|TRBJ2-5|TRBV7-8
CASSGGIETQYF
TGTGCCAGCAGCGGGGGGATCGAGACCCAGTACTTC
>-|-|TRBJ2-2|TRBV12-3/TRBV12-4
CASRFDVPGSPRNTGELFF
TGTGCCAGCAGGTTCGATGTACCAGGGTCCCCACGAAACACCGGGGAGCTGTTTTTT
>-|many|TRBJ1-1|TRBV19
CASRGPGEVRTEAFF
TGTGCCAGTAGAGGTCCGGGGGAAGTTCGGACTGAAGCTTTCTTT
>-|-|TRBJ1-1|TRBV2
CASIGSKTEAFF
TGTGCCAGCATCGGGAGTAAGACTGAAGCTTTCTTT